Below, one TCR beta chain is given with its context. Antigen unknown. TCRdb re-called the 5' RACE reads through MiXCR, storing one row per CDR3 protein. This sample has approximately 62,000 distinct CDR3 sequences, with 12% found just once. These data come from a study of early T cells in non-severe SARS-CoV-2 infection. The CDR3 loop spans 13 amino acids. V shed 5 bases and J shed 4 bases, with 11 bases lying between them. Germline V gene lookup returns CDR1 LGHDT and CDR2 YNNKEL (reference sequence). Findings and limits, study-wide: VDJdb matching favored anti-spike CD8 responses, missing private and CD4 specificities.

This sequence joins TRBV3-1 and TRBJ1-2, with D unresolved. Material: whole blood. This clonotype was obtained from an adult who was a healthcare worker with PCR-confirmed SARS-CoV-2 infection or an uninfected control (not recorded which). The CDR3 sequence: CASSSDWVYGYTF. CDR3 coding DNA: TGTGCCAGCAGCTCAGACTGGGTCTATGGCTACACCTTC.